This is a list of T cell receptor beta chains from one sample in a study of identical twins. MiXCR was run by TCRdb on the 5' RACE reads, yielding one entry per CDR3 protein. The sample includes over 550,000 distinct CDR3 sequences, roughly 6.6% seen only once; the top ten take less than 2%. A further study also used this sample, focusing on yellow fever vaccine responses in identical twins.

Sequenced input: PBMCs. These receptors all stem from a woman between 18 and 29 years old in good health. The CDR3 runs from the conserved cysteine through the conserved F or W. Each record gives: clone size, D gene, V gene, J gene, CDR3 protein, CDR3 DNA. D genes are given only for firm matches. Clone sizes are given selectively: once, few, many, or a class where the clone is expanded.

few,-,TRBV12-3/TRBV12-4,TRBJ1-5,CASSMGQYNQPQHF,TGTGCCAGCAGTATGGGGCAGTACAATCAGCCCCAGCATTTT
few,TRBD1,TRBV12-3/TRBV12-4,TRBJ2-3,CATSGQGRTDTQYF,TGTGCCACTTCGGGACAGGGTCGCACAGATACGCAGTATTTT
-,-,TRBV25-1,TRBJ2-2,CASSQAPWGNTGELFF,TGTGCCAGCAGCCAAGCCCCGTGGGGTAACACCGGGGAGCTGTTTTTT
many,-,TRBV29-1,TRBJ1-3,CSVESGFSGNTIYF,TGCAGCGTTGAGTCAGGGTTTTCTGGAAACACCATATATTTT
-,-,TRBV7-9,TRBJ2-3,CASSSGAGTDTQYF,TGTGCCAGCAGCTCGGGGGCCGGCACAGATACGCAGTATTTT
many,TRBD1,TRBV12-3/TRBV12-4,TRBJ1-2,CASSGEWDRGPTINYGYTF,TGTGCCAGCAGTGGAGAGTGGGACAGGGGGCCGACTATAAACTATGGCTACACCTTC
-,-,TRBV18,TRBJ1-2,CASSLRTDYGYTF,TGTGCCAGCTCACTGAGGACAGACTATGGCTACACCTTC
many,TRBD1,TRBV5-1,TRBJ1-2,CASSASGGHYGYTF,TGCGCCAGCAGCGCTTCAGGGGGACACTATGGCTACACCTTC
few,-,TRBV12-3/TRBV12-4,TRBJ2-1,CASSLSSENEQFF,TGTGCCAGCAGTTTGAGTAGCGAGAATGAGCAGTTCTTC
few,TRBD1,TRBV9,TRBJ1-6,CASSVDIGTDSPLHF,TGTGCCAGCAGCGTAGATATTGGGACAGATTCACCCCTCCACTTT
few,-,TRBV29-1,TRBJ2-2,CSVSLPIGGGELFF,TGCAGCGTTTCGCTTCCCATCGGTGGCGGGGAGCTGTTTTTT
-,-,TRBV5-1,TRBJ2-2,CASRRVQGNTGELFF,TGCGCCAGCAGACGGGTTCAGGGGAACACCGGGGAGCTGTTTTTT
-,TRBD2,TRBV29-1,TRBJ2-7,CSVEEASGRPYEQYF,TGCAGCGTTGAAGAAGCTAGCGGGAGGCCCTACGAGCAGTACTTC
few,-,TRBV3-1,TRBJ2-3,CASSQEVRVPLTDTQYF,TGTGCCAGCAGCCAAGAAGTCCGGGTCCCCCTCACAGATACGCAGTATTTT
few,TRBD2,TRBV5-1,TRBJ2-5,CASSLITGGPQETQYF,TGCGCCAGCAGCTTGATTACGGGGGGGCCACAAGAGACCCAGTACTTC
-,TRBD1,TRBV19,TRBJ2-7,CASSDPTGERTYEQYF,TGTGCCAGTAGTGACCCGACAGGGGAGAGGACCTACGAGCAGTACTTC
-,-,TRBV11-2,TRBJ2-5,CASSLDDRSAQYF,TGTGCCAGCAGCTTAGACGACAGAAGTGCCCAGTACTTC
many,TRBD1,TRBV7-9,TRBJ1-1,CASSSRQGNMNTEAFF,TGTGCCAGCAGCTCAAGACAGGGAAACATGAACACTGAAGCTTTCTTT
-,-,TRBV25-1,TRBJ2-1,CASSGYEGHGYNEQFF,TGTGCCAGCAGTGGTTATGAGGGACACGGCTACAATGAGCAGTTCTTC
many,-,TRBV4-1,TRBJ2-7,CASSQGGTPSYEQYF,TGCGCCAGCAGCCAAGGAGGGACTCCATCCTACGAGCAGTACTTC
-,-,TRBV14,TRBJ2-3,CASSQGSFWFGTDTQYF,TGTGCCAGCAGCCAAGGTTCTTTTTGGTTCGGCACAGATACGCAGTATTTT
many,-,TRBV18,TRBJ2-5,CASSPGVQETQYF,TGTGCCAGCAGCCCAGGGGTACAAGAGACCCAGTACTTC
few,TRBD2,TRBV4-1,TRBJ2-7,CASSHQSGGTSVYEQYF,TGCGCCAGCAGCCACCAAAGTGGGGGGACTAGCGTCTACGAGCAGTACTTC
few,TRBD1,TRBV7-9,TRBJ1-3,CASSSDRDTGNTIYF,TGTGCCAGCAGCTCGGACAGGGATACCGGAAACACCATATATTTT
-,-,TRBV10-3,TRBJ2-6,CAIRQSSGANVLTF,TGTGCCATCAGGCAAAGCTCTGGGGCCAACGTCCTGACTTTC
many,TRBD2,TRBV3-1,TRBJ2-1,CASSHSAFGLAGTTRVYEQFF,TGTGCCAGCAGCCATTCAGCCTTTGGACTAGCGGGGACAACCCGAGTATATGAGCAGTTCTTC
-,-,TRBV27,TRBJ2-3,CASSLRLLVADMDTQYF,TGTGCCAGCAGTTTACGGCTCCTAGTGGCTGATATGGATACGCAGTATTTT
many,-,TRBV29-1,TRBJ2-3,CSVEAYPSTDTQYF,TGCAGCGTTGAAGCGTACCCCAGCACAGATACGCAGTATTTT
-,-,TRBV6-1,TRBJ1-6,CASKKGRAPDSPLHF,TGTGCCAGCAAAAAAGGCAGGGCTCCGGATTCACCCCTCCACTTT
many,-,TRBV7-8,TRBJ1-2,CASSLRLSGWDNYGYTF,TGTGCCAGCAGCTTAAGGTTATCGGGATGGGATAACTATGGCTACACCTTC
-,-,TRBV10-3,TRBJ2-2,CAISEGSGSSTGELFF,TGTGCCATCAGTGAGGGTAGCGGCAGTAGCACCGGGGAGCTGTTTTTT
few,-,TRBV3-1,TRBJ1-3,CASSQDGTALSGNTIYF,TGTGCCAGCAGCCAAGATGGAACAGCCCTCTCTGGAAACACCATATATTTT
-,-,TRBV12-5,TRBJ1-1,CASGWGQGTNTEAFF,TGTGCTAGTGGTTGGGGCCAGGGAACGAACACTGAAGCTTTCTTT
few,-,TRBV5-1,TRBJ2-5,CASSRRSPQETQYF,TGCGCCAGCAGCCGGAGGAGCCCACAAGAGACCCAGTACTTC
few,-,TRBV20-1,TRBJ2-3,CSARDHNGMGDTQYF,TGCAGTGCTAGAGATCATAACGGGATGGGAGATACGCAGTATTTT
many,TRBD1,TRBV15,TRBJ2-5,CATSTGTGGGETQYF,TGTGCCACCAGCACCGGTACAGGGGGCGGAGAGACCCAGTACTTC
-,TRBD1,TRBV5-1,TRBJ2-2,CASSLWLGQENTGELFF,TGCGCCAGCAGCTTGTGGCTGGGACAGGAGAACACCGGGGAGCTGTTTTTT
many,TRBD1,TRBV20-1,TRBJ1-4,CSAREDRDSNEKLFF,TGCAGTGCTAGGGAGGACAGGGACAGTAATGAAAAACTGTTTTTT
many,TRBD1,TRBV5-1,TRBJ2-5,CASSHSRGNQETQYF,TGCGCCAGCAGCCACTCCAGGGGGAACCAAGAGACCCAGTACTTC
many,TRBD1,TRBV29-1,TRBJ2-1,CSVVPLTDRVDEQFF,TGCAGCGTTGTACCCCTGACGGACAGGGTGGATGAGCAGTTCTTC
-,-,TRBV9,TRBJ2-7,CASSARDGPYEQYF,TGTGCCAGCAGCGCACGGGACGGGCCCTACGAGCAGTACTTC